The TCR beta chain described here comes from a study of T-cell reconstitution after alpha-beta-depleted transplantation in children. V was pared by 3 bases and J by 3 bases, with 8 bases of the junction left unmatched. Per the germline V gene, CDR1 is SNHLY and CDR2 is FYNNEI. CDR3 length equals 15 residues. Notes on the study in general: By about two months after transplant, alpha-beta T cells reportedly arose from several hundred graft clones that had expanded. Recipient T cells and thymic progenitors that survived were the source of the high TCRbeta diversity seen at day 60 in some patients. Newly produced T cells mostly provided counts and TCRbeta diversity after one year, as hyperexpanded clones declined.

It was with unique molecular identifiers that the TCRbeta library was prepared. Each CDR3 protein gets one entry after TCRdb re-called the PCR reads with MiXCR. The sample lists about a million distinct CDR3 sequences, 25% to 30% occurring once. As concerns this clonotype: The antigen is not known.

The chain is built from TRBV2 and TRBJ2-7; 7 bases map to TRBD1. The sequenced sample was PBMCs, mostly from graft donor cells, obtained 360 days after TCRalphabeta/CD19-depleted stem cell transplant. The sequence was collected from a boy younger than two who had a stem cell transplant for SCID, so the T cells may come from the graft donor. The CDR3 nucleotides are TGTGCCAGCAGTGAGAACCCCGGGACAGTCTACGAGCAGTACTTC. Protein: CASSENPGTVYEQYF.